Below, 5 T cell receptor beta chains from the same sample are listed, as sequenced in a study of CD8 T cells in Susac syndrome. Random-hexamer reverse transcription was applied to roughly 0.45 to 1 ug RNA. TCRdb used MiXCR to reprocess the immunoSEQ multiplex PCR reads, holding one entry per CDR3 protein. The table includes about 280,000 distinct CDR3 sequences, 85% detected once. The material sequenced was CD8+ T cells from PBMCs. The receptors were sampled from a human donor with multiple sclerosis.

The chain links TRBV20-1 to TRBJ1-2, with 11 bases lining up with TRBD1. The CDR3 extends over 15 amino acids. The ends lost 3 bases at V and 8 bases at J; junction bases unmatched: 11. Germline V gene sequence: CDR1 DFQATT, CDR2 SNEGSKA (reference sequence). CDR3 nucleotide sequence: TGCAGTGCTAGGGACAGGGGGCACCAACCTATGGGCTACACCTTC. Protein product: CSARDRGHQPMGYTF.

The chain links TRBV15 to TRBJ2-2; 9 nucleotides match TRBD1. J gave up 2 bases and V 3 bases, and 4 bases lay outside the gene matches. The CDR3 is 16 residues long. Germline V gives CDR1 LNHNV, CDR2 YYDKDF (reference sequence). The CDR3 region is CATSRGDRANTGELFF. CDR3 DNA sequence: TGTGCCACCAGCAGGGGGGACAGGGCTAACACCGGGGAGCTGTTTTTT. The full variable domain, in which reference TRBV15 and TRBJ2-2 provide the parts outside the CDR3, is DAMVIQNPRYQVTQFGKPVTLSCSQTLNHNVMYWYQQKSSQAPKLLFHYYDKDFNNEADTPDNFQSRRPNTSFCFLDIRSPGLGDTAMYLCATSRGDRANTGELFFGEGSRLTVL.

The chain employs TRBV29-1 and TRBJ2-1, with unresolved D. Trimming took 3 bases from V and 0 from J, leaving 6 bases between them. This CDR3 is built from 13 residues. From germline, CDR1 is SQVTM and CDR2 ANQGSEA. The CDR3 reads CSVDPSSYNEQFF. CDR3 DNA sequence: TGCAGCGTTGACCCAAGCTCCTACAATGAGCAGTTCTTC.

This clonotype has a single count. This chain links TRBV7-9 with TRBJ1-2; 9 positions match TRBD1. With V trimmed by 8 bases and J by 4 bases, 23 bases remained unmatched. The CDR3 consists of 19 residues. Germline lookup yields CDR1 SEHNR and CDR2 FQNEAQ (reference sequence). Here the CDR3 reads CASGWTGATVNLPPYGYTF. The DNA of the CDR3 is TGTGCCAGCGGATGGACAGGGGCCACCGTGAACCTCCCACCCTATGGCTACACCTTC. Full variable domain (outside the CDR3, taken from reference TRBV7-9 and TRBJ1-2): DTGVSQNPRHKITKRGQNVTFRCDPISEHNRLYWYRQTLGQGPEFLTYFQNEAQLEKSRLLSDRFSAERPKGSFSTLEIQRTEQGDSAMYLCASGWTGATVNLPPYGYTFGSGTRLTVV.

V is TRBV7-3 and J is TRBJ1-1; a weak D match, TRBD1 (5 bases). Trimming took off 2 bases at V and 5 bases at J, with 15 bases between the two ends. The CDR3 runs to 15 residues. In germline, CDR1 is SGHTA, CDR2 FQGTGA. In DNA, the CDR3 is TGTGCCAGCAGCTTAGGTTTGACAGAAAGGACTGAAGCTTTCTTT. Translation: CASSLGLTERTEAFF. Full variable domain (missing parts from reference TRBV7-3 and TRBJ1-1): GAGVSQTPSNKVTEKGKYVELRCDPISGHTALYWYRQSLGQGPEFLIYFQGTGAADDSGLPNDRFFAVRPEGSVSTLKIQRTERGDSAVYLCASSLGLTERTEAFFGQGTRLTVV.